This T cell receptor (beta chain) is from a study of T-cell memory formation after mild COVID-19 (dated by TCRdb to the early 2020s). Background on the whole study: Most TCR sequence clusters were specific to one of the two donors. Longitudinal TCRalpha and TCRbeta repertoire sequencing tracked T-cell clones expanding and contracting after mild COVID-19 in a couple of donors. Two young, previously healthy adult volunteers made up the cohort, one male and one female.

Details on this clonotype: It has no known antigen specificity. No much larger clone is present one base from it, and per-base qualities are unavailable.

Results the study describes overall, beyond this receptor: Balanced CD4/CD8 phenotypes were observed for clones contracting from day 15 to 85, whereas a bias towards CD4+ was observed for a second wave of clones expanding from day 15 to 37. The detection of some responding clones in pre-infection memory suggests that pre-existing cross-reactive memory T cells joined the SARS-CoV-2 response. SARS-CoV-2 specificity of the second-wave clones peaking on day 37 was not confirmed. Only a couple of mild cases were covered in the study, and larger cohorts including severe cases with pre-infection samples were considered necessary. Contracting CD4+ clones were located mainly in the CM and EM memory subsets, whereas CD8+ clones were found to be enriched in EMRA.

Trimming leaves V shorter by 5 bases and J shorter by 1 base, with the junction holding 6 bases beyond the gene matches. The germline V gene encodes CDR1 SGHTA and CDR2 FQGNSA. The cysteine opens and the phenylalanine closes a CDR3 of 16 amino acids. Just CDR3 DNA is preserved here, 48 bases in frame from base 1. Ficoll-Paque density gradient centrifugation was the method used to isolate PBMCs. Sequencing was carried out with an Illumina NovaSeq 6000. Using 5'RACE with constant-segment primers, TCRalpha and TCRbeta cDNA libraries were constructed, with sample barcodes and unique molecular identifiers added in the process. Trizol reagent was used to extract RNA from every sample. Amplification of the libraries took two PCR steps, and the second step added a second sample barcode plus Illumina TruSeq adapters. Libraries were sequenced on an Illumina NovaSeq with 2 x 150 bp paired-end reads. As for how the authors treated the data: Reads were demultiplexed and collapsed into UMI-guided consensus sequences with migec v1.2.7. Using mixcr v2.1.11, UMI consensuses were aligned to TRA and TRB V and J templates and then assembled into clonotypes. A clonotype was counted as expanded or contracted only if both edgeR and NoisET called the change significant, with noise models trained on biological replicates. edgeR calls used a false discovery rate-adjusted p below 0.01 and a log2 fold-change threshold of 1. As an exploratory analysis of dynamics, max-normalized trajectories of the 1000 most abundant clonotypes were examined with PCA combined with hierarchical clustering. Separately sequenced CD4+ and CD8+ repertoires were used to assign the CD4 or CD8 phenotype of responding clones. In TCRdb, the public reads were trimmed at Q25 with fastp and aligned with MiXCR, with productive beta chains retained. CDR3 protein sequences are deduplicated, and each keeps its most common genes and DNA. The V and J calls were determined by TCRdb, not by the authors. The table for this sample lists under 700,000 distinct CDR3 sequences; around 21% of them were counted only once. Under 15% of the sample goes to the ten largest clones.

Sequencing was carried out using PBMCs or a T cell subset sorted from them (not recorded which). This TCR came from an adult woman who had mild COVID-19 (a few samples of this study predate the infection). The sample titles of this study are shuffled in the database, so cell type and time point are left out; the donor was told from shared clones. The sequence joins TRBV7-2 to TRBJ2-3, with 10 bases matching TRBD2. The DNA sequence follows: TGTGCCAGCAGCCGGACACTAGCGGGACGCACAGATACGCAGTATTTT. The encoded protein is CASSRTLAGRTDTQYF. Reference TRBV7-2 and TRBJ2-3 proteins supply the regions before and after the CDR3; the full variable domain is: GAGVSQSPSNKVTEKGKDVELRCDPISGHTALYWYRQSLGQGLEFLIYFQGNSAPDKSGLPSDRFSAERTGGSVSTLTIQRTQQEDSAVYLCASSRTLAGRTDTQYFGPGTRLTVL.